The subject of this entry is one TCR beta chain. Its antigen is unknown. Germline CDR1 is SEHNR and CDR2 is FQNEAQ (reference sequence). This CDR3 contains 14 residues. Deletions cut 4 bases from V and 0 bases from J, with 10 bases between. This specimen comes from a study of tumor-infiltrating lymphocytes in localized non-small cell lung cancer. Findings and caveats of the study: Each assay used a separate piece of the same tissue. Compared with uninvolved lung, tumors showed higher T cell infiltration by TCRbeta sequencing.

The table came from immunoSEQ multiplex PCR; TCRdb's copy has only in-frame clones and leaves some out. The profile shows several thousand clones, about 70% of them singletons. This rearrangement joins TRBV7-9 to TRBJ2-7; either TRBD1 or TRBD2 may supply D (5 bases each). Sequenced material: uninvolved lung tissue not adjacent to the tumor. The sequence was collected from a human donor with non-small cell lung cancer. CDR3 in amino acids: CASSWDGNSYEQYF. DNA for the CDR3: TGTGCCAGCAGCTGGGACGGTAACTCCTACGAGCAGTACTTC.